The 20 T cell receptor beta chains below all came from one sample that was sequenced in a study of early T cells in non-severe SARS-CoV-2 infection. TCRdb independently ran MiXCR on the 5' RACE reads; one entry per CDR3 protein. The sample contains tens of thousands of distinct CDR3 sequences, about 12% of which appear only once. The source material was whole blood. The receptors shown here come from an adult who was a healthcare worker with PCR-confirmed SARS-CoV-2 infection or an uninfected control (not recorded which).

This clonotype has a handful of counts. This CDR3 is CASSETALAKNIQYF. CDR3 nucleotides: TGTGCCAGCAGTGAGACAGCGCTCGCCAAAAACATTCAGTACTTC. The chain recombines TRBV6-1 with TRBJ2-4; D is perhaps TRBD1 (5 bases). Per the germline V gene, CDR1 is MNHNS and CDR2 is SASEGT. The CDR3 covers 15 residues. Trimming cost V 3 bases and J 1 base, with 10 bases left between them.

This chain joins TRBV25-1 and TRBJ2-7; D gene uncertain. Trimming cost V 1 base and J 3 bases, with 4 bases left between them. The CDR3 runs to 12 residues. The germline CDR1 and CDR2 sequences are MGHDK and SYGVNS. The CDR3 bases are TGTGCCAGCAGTGAATGGGGCTACGAGCAGTACTTC. Translated, it gives CASSEWGYEQYF.

This clonotype was found many times. This chain joins TRBV7-9 and TRBJ2-1; no clear D. CDR1 and CDR2 from the germline V gene are SEHNR and FQNEAQ (reference sequence). The CDR3 has 16 amino acids. Trimming left V 1 base short and J 4 bases short, with 14 bases between. The CDR3 loop is CASSLGPTPSYNEQFF. The CDR3 coding sequence is TGTGCCAGCAGCTTAGGGCCCACACCCTCGTACAATGAGCAGTTCTTC.

The genes are TRBV20-1 and TRBJ2-7; D is perhaps TRBD1 (6 bases). CDR3 length: 12 residues. The germline V and J ends were trimmed by 3 bases and 3 bases, with 9 bases remaining between them. Germline V gives CDR1 DFQATT, CDR2 SNEGSKA (reference sequence). The CDR3 DNA is TGCAGTGCTAGGCAGACAGGCTACGAGCAGTACTTC. This translates into CSARQTGYEQYF.

This clonotype was recorded many times. The CDR3 is CASRGDGPGETQYF. CDR3 coding DNA: TGTGCCAGCCGGGGTGATGGACCGGGGGAGACCCAGTACTTC. The chain uses TRBV12-3 or TRBV12-4 and TRBJ2-5, with a weak D call TRBD2 (5 bases). Trimming stripped 8 bases from V and 5 bases from J, with 18 bases between. The CDR3 has 14 amino acids.

This clonotype was detected only a few times. V and J are TRBV29-1 and TRBJ2-3; D not resolved. The ends were cut back, 0 bases at V and 1 base at J, with 5 bases in the middle. Germline V CDR1 and CDR2: SQVTM, ANQGSEA. This CDR3 comprises 13 residues. This CDR3 is CSVEDLGTDTQYF. The CDR3 DNA follows: TGCAGCGTTGAAGATTTGGGCACAGATACGCAGTATTTT.

This clonotype came up many times. The chain uses TRBV28 and TRBJ2-7; 7 positions match TRBD1. V shed 5 bases and J 3 bases; nucleotides not matched to a gene: 10. The CDR3 is made up of 15 amino acids. In germline, CDR1 is MDHEN, CDR2 SYDVKM. DNA of the CDR3: TGTGCCAGCAGTCCCCCGTGGGACAGTCTCTACGAGCAGTACTTC. It is translated as CASSPPWDSLYEQYF.

Details on this clonotype: This may be a read error, as it is one base from a much larger clone. The J gene is TRBJ1-2, the V gene TRBV14; no clear D. The V end lost 3 bases, the J end lost 2 bases, and 4 bases lay between the germline ends. Germline V lookup: CDR1 SGHDN, CDR2 FVKESK. The CDR3 sequence is 12 residues long. Here the CDR3 reads CASSHGNYGYTF. The CDR3 nucleotides are TGTGCCAGCAGCCACGGGAACTATGGCTACACCTTC.

This clonotype turned up a few times. The V and J genes are TRBV7-8 and TRBJ2-7, with no clear D. The CDR3 has 17 amino acids. V gave up 3 bases and J gave up 0 bases, with 18 bases separating them. Germline V gene sequence: CDR1 SGHVS, CDR2 FQNEAQ. CDR3 bases: TGTGCCAGCAGCTTGGTGGGTGTCGGTCCGGCCTCCTACGAGCAGTACTTC. It yields the protein CASSLVGVGPASYEQYF. Supplemented by reference TRBV7-8 and TRBJ2-7, the full variable domain reads GAGVSQSPRYKVAKRGQDVALRCDPISGHVSLFWYQQALGQGPEFLTYFQNEAQLDKSGLPSDRFFAERPEGSVSTLKIQRTQQEDSAVYLCASSLVGVGPASYEQYFGPGTRLTVT.

The chain carries TRBV5-6 and TRBJ1-2; 10 bases line up with TRBD1. J gave up 12 bases and V 2 bases, and 10 bases lay outside the gene matches. The CDR3 loop spans 14 amino acids. Germline values: CDR1 SGHDT, CDR2 YYEEEE. CDR3 loop: CASSLRQGADYHTF. CDR3 bases: TGTGCCAGCAGCTTAAGACAGGGGGCGGATTATCACACCTTC.

In its sample, this clonotype was seen many times. The V call is TRBV28, the J call TRBJ2-6; possibly TRBD2 for D (6 bases). This CDR3 contains 16 residues. Trimming stripped 9 bases from V and 0 bases from J, with 15 bases between. The germline CDR1 and CDR2 sequences are MDHEN and SYDVKM. The CDR3 reads CASGGPLLSGANVLTF. The CDR3 DNA reads as TGTGCCAGTGGAGGGCCCCTCCTCTCTGGGGCCAACGTCCTGACTTTC.

This chain joins TRBV6-1 and TRBJ2-7; TRBD1 matches at 7 bases. The V segment lost 2 bases and the J segment 0 bases; nucleotides outside the gene matches: 1. Germline CDR1 is MNHNS and CDR2 is SASEGT. The CDR3 has 14 residues. The CDR3 DNA follows: TGTGCCAGCAGTGAAAAGGGGGCCTCCTACGAGCAGTACTTC. Translating it yields CASSEKGASYEQYF.

This clonotype was observed many times. This chain uses TRBV19 with TRBJ2-1; D is unclear. The germline V and J ends were trimmed by 7 bases and 9 bases, with 16 bases remaining between them. Germline V gene lookup returns CDR1 LNHDA and CDR2 SQIVND (reference sequence). The CDR3 extends over 13 amino acids. CDR3 amino acids: CASTQYVWGEQFF. The CDR3 DNA reads TGTGCCAGTACCCAGTATGTCTGGGGTGAGCAGTTCTTC.

The J gene is TRBJ1-2, the V gene TRBV3-1, with a weak D call TRBD1 (6 bases). Trimming stripped 5 bases from V and 4 bases from J, with 11 bases between. This CDR3 is built from 13 residues. Germline-derived CDR1 and CDR2 are LGHDT and YNNKEL (reference sequence). This CDR3 reads CASSRQEGYGYTF. CDR3 DNA sequence: TGTGCCAGCAGCAGACAGGAAGGCTATGGCTACACCTTC.

This clonotype was seen ten or more times. This chain uses TRBV12-3 or TRBV12-4 with TRBJ2-1, with 10 bases lining up with TRBD2. CDR3 length: 15 residues. After removal of 1 base from V and 4 bases from J, the junction contained 1 base not matched to a gene. Here the CDR3 DNA reads TGTGCCAGCAGTTTAGGAGCGGGGGGGTACAATGAGCAGTTCTTC. Its translation: CASSLGAGGYNEQFF.

The chain carries TRBV12-3 or TRBV12-4 and TRBJ2-2, with 11 bases aligning to TRBD2. V lost 6 bases to trimming and J lost 0 bases; unmatched junction nucleotides: 6. This CDR3 is 17 amino acids long. The CDR3 loop reads CASSLLAGAPNTGELFF. DNA of the CDR3: TGTGCCAGCAGCCTACTAGCGGGAGCCCCGAACACCGGGGAGCTGTTTTTT.

This clonotype was detected many times. The rearrangement links TRBV29-1 to TRBJ2-7; D ambiguous. The CDR3 length is 12 residues. Germline V gene lookup returns CDR1 SQVTM and CDR2 ANQGSEA. V gave up 4 bases and J gave up 4 bases, with 11 bases separating them. The CDR3 DNA follows: TGCAGCGTTGGGTCAGAACTTTACGAGCAGTACTTC. It encodes CSVGSELYEQYF.

V usage is TRBV6-2 or TRBV6-3 and J usage is TRBJ2-7; 7 bases map to TRBD2. V lost 5 bases and J lost 2; bases outside the gene matches: 6. The germline gives CDR1 MNHEY, CDR2 SVGEGT. The CDR3 has 14 residues. The CDR3 spells CASSTSGTTYEQYF. DNA of the CDR3: TGTGCCAGCAGTACGTCCGGGACTACCTACGAGCAGTACTTC.

At least ten counts were recorded for this clonotype. The gene calls are TRBV2 and TRBJ2-4; D uncertain. Between the trimmed V and J ends, which lost 4 bases and 0 bases, there was a span of 13 bases. The CDR3 runs to 16 residues. In germline, CDR1 is SNHLY, CDR2 FYNNEI. CDR3 nucleotides: TGTGCCAGCAGTGGGTTAGGCATACTAGCCAAAAACATTCAGTACTTC. As protein: CASSGLGILAKNIQYF.

This clonotype has only a few counts. J is TRBJ1-1 and V is TRBV15; D is unresolved. V lost 4 bases and J 0 bases, leaving 9 bases between the germline ends. The CDR3 runs 14 residues. In germline, CDR1 is LNHNV, CDR2 YYDKDF (reference sequence). The CDR3 sequence is CATSNDLMNTEAFF. CDR3 coding DNA: TGTGCCACCAGCAACGACCTAATGAACACTGAAGCTTTCTTT. Looking up the rest from reference TRBV15 and TRBJ1-1 gives the full variable domain: DAMVIQNPRYQVTQFGKPVTLSCSQTLNHNVMYWYQQKSSQAPKLLFHYYDKDFNNEADTPDNFQSRRPNTSFCFLDIRSPGLGDTAMYLCATSNDLMNTEAFFGQGTRLTVV.